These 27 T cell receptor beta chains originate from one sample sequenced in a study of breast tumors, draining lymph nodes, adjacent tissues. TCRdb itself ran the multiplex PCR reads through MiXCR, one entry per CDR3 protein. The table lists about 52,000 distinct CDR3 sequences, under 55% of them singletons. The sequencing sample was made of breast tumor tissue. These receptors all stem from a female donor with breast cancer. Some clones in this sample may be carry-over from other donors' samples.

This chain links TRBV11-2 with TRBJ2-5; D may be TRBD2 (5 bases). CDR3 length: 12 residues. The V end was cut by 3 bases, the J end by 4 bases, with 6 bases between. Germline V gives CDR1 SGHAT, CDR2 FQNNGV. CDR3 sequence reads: CASSFAGETQYF. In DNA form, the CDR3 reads TGTGCCAGCAGCTTTGCGGGAGAGACCCAGTACTTC.

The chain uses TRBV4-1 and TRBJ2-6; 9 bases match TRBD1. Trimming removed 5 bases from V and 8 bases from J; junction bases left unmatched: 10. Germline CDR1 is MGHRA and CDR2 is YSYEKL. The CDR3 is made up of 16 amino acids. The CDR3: CASSANRGPGPNVLTF. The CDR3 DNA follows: TGCGCCAGCAGCGCTAACAGGGGGCCCGGCCCCAACGTCCTGACTTTC.

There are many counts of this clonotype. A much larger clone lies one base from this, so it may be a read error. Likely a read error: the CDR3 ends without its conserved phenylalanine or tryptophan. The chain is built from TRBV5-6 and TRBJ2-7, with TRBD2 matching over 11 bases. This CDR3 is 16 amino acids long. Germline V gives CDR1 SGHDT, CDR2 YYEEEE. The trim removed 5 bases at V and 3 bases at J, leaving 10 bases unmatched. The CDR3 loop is CASSSPPGLADYEQYL. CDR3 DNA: TGTGCCAGCAGTTCCCCACCGGGACTAGCGGACTACGAGCAGTACCTC.

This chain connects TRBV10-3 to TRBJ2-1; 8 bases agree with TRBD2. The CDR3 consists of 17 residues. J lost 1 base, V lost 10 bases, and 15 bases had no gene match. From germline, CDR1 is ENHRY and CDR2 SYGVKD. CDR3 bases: TGTGCCACCTGCTCGGTAGCGGGATCTGGTTCCTACAATGAGCAGTTCTTC. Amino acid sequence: CATCSVAGSGSYNEQFF.

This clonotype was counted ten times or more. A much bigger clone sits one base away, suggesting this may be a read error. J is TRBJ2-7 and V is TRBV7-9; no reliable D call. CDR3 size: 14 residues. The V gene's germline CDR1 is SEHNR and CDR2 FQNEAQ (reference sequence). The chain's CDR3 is CACSPRTSSYEQYF. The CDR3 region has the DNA TGTGCCTGCAGCCCCCGGACCAGCTCCTACGAGCAGTACTTC.

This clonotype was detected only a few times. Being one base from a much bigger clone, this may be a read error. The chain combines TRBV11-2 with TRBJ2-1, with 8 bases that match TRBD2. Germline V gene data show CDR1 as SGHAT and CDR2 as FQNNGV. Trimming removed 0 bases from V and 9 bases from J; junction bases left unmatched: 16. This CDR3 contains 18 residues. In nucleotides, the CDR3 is TGTGCCAGCAGCTTAGATAATCCCACCGGGAGGGCCGAAGTTGAGCAGTTCTTC. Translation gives CASSLDNPTGRAEVEQFF.

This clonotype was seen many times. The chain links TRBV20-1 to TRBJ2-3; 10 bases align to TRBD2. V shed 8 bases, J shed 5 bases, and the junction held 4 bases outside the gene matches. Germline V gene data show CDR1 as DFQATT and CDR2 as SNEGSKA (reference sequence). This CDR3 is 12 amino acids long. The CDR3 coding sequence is TGCAGTCTAGCGGGAGTCCAAGATACGCAGTATTTT. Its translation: CSLAGVQDTQYF.

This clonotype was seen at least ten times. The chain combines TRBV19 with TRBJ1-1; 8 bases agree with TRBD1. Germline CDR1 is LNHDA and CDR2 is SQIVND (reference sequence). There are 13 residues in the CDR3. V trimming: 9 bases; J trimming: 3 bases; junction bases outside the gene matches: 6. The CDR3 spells CASGTGWDTEAFF. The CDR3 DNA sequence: TGTGCCAGCGGGACAGGATGGGACACTGAAGCTTTCTTT. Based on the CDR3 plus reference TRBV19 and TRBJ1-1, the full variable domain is DGGITQSPKYLFRKEGQNVTLSCEQNLNHDAMYWYRQDPGQGLRLIYYSQIVNDFQKGDIAEGYSVSREKKESFPLTVTSAQKNPTAFYLCASGTGWDTEAFFGQGTRLTVV.

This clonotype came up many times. CDR3 residues: CASSYTSGSNEQFF. The CDR3 nucleotides read TGCGCCAGCAGCTATACTAGCGGGAGCAATGAGCAGTTCTTC. The rearrangement links TRBV5-1 to TRBJ2-1; TRBD2 matches 11 bases. Germline-derived CDR1 and CDR2 are SGHRS and YFSETQ. The CDR3 length is 14 residues. The junction had 2 bases not matched to a gene; V was cut back by 3 bases and J by 6 bases. The entire variable domain, with the rest obtained from reference TRBV5-1 and TRBJ2-1, is as follows: KAGVTQTPRYLIKTRGQQVTLSCSPISGHRSVSWYQQTPGQGLQFLFEYFSETQRNKGNFPGRFSGRQFSNSRSEMNVSTLELGDSALYLCASSYTSGSNEQFFGPGTRLTVL.

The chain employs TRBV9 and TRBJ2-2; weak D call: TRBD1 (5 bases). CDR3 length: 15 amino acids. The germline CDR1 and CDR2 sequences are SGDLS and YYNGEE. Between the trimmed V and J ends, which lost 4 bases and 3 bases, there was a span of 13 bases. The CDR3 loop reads CASSRGRADTGELFF. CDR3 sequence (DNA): TGTGCCAGCAGCAGGGGCAGGGCGGACACCGGGGAGCTGTTTTTT.

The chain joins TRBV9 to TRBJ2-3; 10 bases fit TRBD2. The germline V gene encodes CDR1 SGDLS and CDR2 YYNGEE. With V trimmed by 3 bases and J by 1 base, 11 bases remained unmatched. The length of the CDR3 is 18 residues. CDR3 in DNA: TGTGCCAGCAGCGCCTTTGTCCCCGGGACTAGCGGCACAGATACGCAGTATTTT. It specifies CASSAFVPGTSGTDTQYF.

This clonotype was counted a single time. As DNA, the CDR3 is TGTGCCAGCAGCTCCACAGGGGCATTTACCGGGGAGCTGTTTTTT. It yields the protein CASSSTGAFTGELFF. The chain recombines TRBV7-9 with TRBJ2-2; 7 bases are shared with TRBD1. There are 15 residues in the CDR3. CDR1 is SEHNR and CDR2 is FQNEAQ in the germline V gene (reference sequence). The V segment lost 4 bases and the J segment 5 bases; nucleotides outside the gene matches: 7.

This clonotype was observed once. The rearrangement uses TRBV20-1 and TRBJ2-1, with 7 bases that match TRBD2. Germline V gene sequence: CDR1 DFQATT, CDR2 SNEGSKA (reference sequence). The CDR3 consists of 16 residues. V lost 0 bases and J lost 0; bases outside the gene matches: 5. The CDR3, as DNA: TGCAGTGCTAGAGATCGGGTAGCGGGCTCCTACAATGAGCAGTTCTTC. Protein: CSARDRVAGSYNEQFF.

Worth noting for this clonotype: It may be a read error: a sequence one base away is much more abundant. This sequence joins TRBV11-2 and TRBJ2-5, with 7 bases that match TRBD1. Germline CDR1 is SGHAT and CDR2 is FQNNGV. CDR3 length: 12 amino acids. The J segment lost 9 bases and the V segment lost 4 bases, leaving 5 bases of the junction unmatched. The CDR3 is CASSSDREPQYF. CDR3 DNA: TGTGCCAGCAGCTCCGACAGGGAGCCCCAGTACTTC.

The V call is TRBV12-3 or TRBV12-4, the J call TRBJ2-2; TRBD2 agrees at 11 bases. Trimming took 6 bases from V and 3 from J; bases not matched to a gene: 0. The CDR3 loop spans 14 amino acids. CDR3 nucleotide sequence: TGTGCCAGCAGGGGACTAGCGGACACCGGGGAGCTGTTTTTT. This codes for CASRGLADTGELFF.

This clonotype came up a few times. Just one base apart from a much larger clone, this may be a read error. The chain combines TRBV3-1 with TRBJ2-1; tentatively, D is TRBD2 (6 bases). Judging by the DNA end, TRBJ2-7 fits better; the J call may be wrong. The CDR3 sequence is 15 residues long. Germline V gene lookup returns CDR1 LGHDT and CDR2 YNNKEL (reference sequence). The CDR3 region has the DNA TGTGCCAGCAGCAAAGGCCGGAGGGAAGTGTATGAGCAGTACTTC. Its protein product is CASSKGRREVYEQYF.

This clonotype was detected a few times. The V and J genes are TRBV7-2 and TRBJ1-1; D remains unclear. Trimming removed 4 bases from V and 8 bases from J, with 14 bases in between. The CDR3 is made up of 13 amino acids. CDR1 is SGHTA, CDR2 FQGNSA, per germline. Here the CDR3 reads CASSYLRNGEAFF. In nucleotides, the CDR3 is TGTGCCAGCAGCTATTTACGGAATGGGGAAGCTTTCTTT. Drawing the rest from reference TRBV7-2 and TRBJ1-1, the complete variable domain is GAGVSQSPSNKVTEKGKDVELRCDPISGHTALYWYRQSLGQGLEFLIYFQGNSAPDKSGLPSDRFSAERTGGSVSTLTIQRTQQEDSAVYLCASSYLRNGEAFFGQGTRLTVV.

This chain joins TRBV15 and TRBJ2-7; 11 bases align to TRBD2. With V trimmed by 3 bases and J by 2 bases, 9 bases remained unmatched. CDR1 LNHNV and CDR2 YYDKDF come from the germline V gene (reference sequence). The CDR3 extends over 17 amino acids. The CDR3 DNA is TGTGCCACCAGCAGTTCGCGATCTAGCGGGAGGACCTACGAGCAGTACTTC. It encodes CATSSSRSSGRTYEQYF.

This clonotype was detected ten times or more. CDR3 sequence (DNA): TGTGCCATCAGTGAGTCGATCGGGACAGGCGACTACAATGAGCAGTTCTTC. Translating it yields CAISESIGTGDYNEQFF. The chain couples TRBV10-3 to TRBJ2-1; 8 bases match TRBD1. The V segment lost 0 bases and the J segment 3 bases; nucleotides outside the gene matches: 7. The germline CDR1 and CDR2 sequences are ENHRY and SYGVKD. CDR3 length: 17 amino acids.

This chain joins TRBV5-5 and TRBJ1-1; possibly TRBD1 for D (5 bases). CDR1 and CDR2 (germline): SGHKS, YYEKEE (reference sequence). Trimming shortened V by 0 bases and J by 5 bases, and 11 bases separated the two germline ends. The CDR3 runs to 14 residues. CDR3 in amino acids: CASSLVGTGTEAFF. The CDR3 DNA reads TGTGCCAGCAGCTTGGTAGGCACAGGTACTGAAGCTTTCTTT.

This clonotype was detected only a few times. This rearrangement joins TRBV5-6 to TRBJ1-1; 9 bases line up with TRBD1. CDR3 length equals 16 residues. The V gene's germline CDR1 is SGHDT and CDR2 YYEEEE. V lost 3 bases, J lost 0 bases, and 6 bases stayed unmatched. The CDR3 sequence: CASSYGTGYMNTEAFF. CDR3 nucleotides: TGTGCCAGCAGCTACGGGACAGGGTACATGAACACTGAAGCTTTCTTT.

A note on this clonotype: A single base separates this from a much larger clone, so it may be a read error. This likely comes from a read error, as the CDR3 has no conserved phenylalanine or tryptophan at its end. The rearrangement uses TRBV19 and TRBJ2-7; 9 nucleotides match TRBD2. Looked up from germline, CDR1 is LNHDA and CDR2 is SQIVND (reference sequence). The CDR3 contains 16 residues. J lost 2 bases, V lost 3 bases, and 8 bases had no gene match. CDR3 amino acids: CASSMPAGGPPYEQYS. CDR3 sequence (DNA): TGTGCCAGTAGTATGCCCGCGGGGGGGCCCCCCTACGAGCAGTACTCC.

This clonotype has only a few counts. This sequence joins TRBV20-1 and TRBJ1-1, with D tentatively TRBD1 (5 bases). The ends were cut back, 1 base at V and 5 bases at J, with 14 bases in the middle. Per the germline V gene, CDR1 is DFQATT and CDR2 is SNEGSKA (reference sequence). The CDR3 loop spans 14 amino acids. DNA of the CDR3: TGCAGTGCTAGAGGAGACTCGAGGGGTACTGAAGCTTTCTTT. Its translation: CSARGDSRGTEAFF.

DNA of the CDR3: TGCAGTGCCAACCTGGACAGGGGATTGGATGAGCAGTTCTTC. Translating gives CSANLDRGLDEQFF. The gene calls are TRBV20-1 and TRBJ2-1; 9 bases are shared with TRBD1. There are 14 residues in the CDR3. With V trimmed by 6 bases and J by 8 bases, 11 bases remained unmatched. Germline lookup yields CDR1 DFQATT and CDR2 SNEGSKA (reference sequence).

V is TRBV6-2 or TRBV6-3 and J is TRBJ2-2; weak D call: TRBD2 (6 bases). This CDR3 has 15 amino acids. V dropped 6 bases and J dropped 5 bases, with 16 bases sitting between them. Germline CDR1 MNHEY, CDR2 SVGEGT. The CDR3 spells CASSQGGGRTGELFF. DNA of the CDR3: TGTGCCAGCAGCCAGGGAGGAGGGCGGACCGGGGAGCTGTTTTTT.

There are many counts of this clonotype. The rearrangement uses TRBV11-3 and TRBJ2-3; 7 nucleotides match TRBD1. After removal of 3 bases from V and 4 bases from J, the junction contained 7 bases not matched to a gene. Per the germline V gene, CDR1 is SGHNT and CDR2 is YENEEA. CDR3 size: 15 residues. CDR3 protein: CASSFTPGGADTQYF. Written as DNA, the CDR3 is TGTGCCAGCAGCTTCACTCCAGGGGGAGCAGATACGCAGTATTTT.

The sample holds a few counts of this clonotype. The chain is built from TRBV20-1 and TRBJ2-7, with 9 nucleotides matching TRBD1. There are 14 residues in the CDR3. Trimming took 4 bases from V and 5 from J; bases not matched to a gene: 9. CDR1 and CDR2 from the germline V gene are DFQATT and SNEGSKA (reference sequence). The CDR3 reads CSAISDRGRNEQYF. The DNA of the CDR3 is TGCAGTGCTATAAGCGACAGGGGGAGAAACGAGCAGTACTTC.